These T cell receptor beta chains were read from a single sample in a study of blood T cells in healthy people across ages. TCRdb processed the 5' RACE reads anew with MiXCR; each CDR3 protein has one entry. The table includes approximately 2,000,000 distinct CDR3 sequences, more than 35% detected once. The sequencing input was blood. The receptors derive from a human donor in good health. The conserved cysteine and the conserved F or W are not part of the CDR3 here.

j_call: TRBJ2-5
v_call: TRBV11-2
cdr3_aa: ASSLDLATQY

j_call: TRBJ2-7
v_call: TRBV7-7
cdr3_aa: ASSPPRWERHEQY

j_call: TRBJ1-2
v_call: TRBV5-6
cdr3_aa: ASSTPRGIRYGYT

j_call: TRBJ2-3
v_call: TRBV12-3/TRBV12-4
cdr3_aa: ASSPIRDTQY

j_call: TRBJ2-7
v_call: TRBV20-1
cdr3_aa: SARRQGQYEQY

j_call: TRBJ2-5
v_call: TRBV6-5
cdr3_aa: ASSYPGRGEPQY

j_call: TRBJ1-4
v_call: TRBV4-3
cdr3_aa: ASSQVNVGGSAEKLF

j_call: TRBJ2-7
v_call: TRBV12-3/TRBV12-4
cdr3_aa: ASSLVGQGLYEQY

j_call: TRBJ1-2
v_call: TRBV28
cdr3_aa: ASFRRRIYGYT

j_call: TRBJ2-1
v_call: TRBV7-8
cdr3_aa: ASSPRPTMTQGLRGRNEQF

j_call: TRBJ2-1
v_call: TRBV7-9
cdr3_aa: ASSSPGTGSHEQF

j_call: TRBJ2-5
v_call: TRBV5-1
cdr3_aa: ASSLETSTETQY